These 3 T cell receptor beta chains were all obtained from the same sample, sequenced in a study of CD8+CD57+ T cells in acquired aplastic anemia. According to the study, genomic DNA was the template for TCR beta VDJ and CDR3 profiling. Via MiXCR, TCRdb re-called the reads, giving one row per CDR3 protein. The sample consists of about 190,000 distinct CDR3 sequences, roughly half of them appearing once. The material sequenced was sorted CD4+, CD8+, or CD8+CD57+ T cells (not recorded which) from PBMCs. These receptors were collected from a human donor in good health, serving as a control.

This chain joins TRBV29-1 and TRBJ2-7, with 10 bases matching TRBD2. The DNA matches TRBJ2-5 better at its end, which makes the J call doubtful. The V gene's germline CDR1 is SQVTM and CDR2 ANQGSEA. There are 15 residues in the CDR3. The CDR3 DNA is TGCAGCGTTGCGGGACTAGCGAGGGGCCAAGAGACCCAGTACTTC. This sequence encodes CSVAGLARGQETQYF.

This clonotype was found a few times. The chain couples TRBV7-6 to TRBJ1-1, with 8 positions matching TRBD1. The V and J ends lost 5 bases and 4 bases, in that order; junction bases with no gene match: 15. Germline CDR1 and CDR2: SGHVS and FNYEAQ. The CDR3 is made up of 17 amino acids. DNA for the CDR3: TGTGCCAGCAGCCACCAGTGCGCTCGACAGGGGTTCACTGAAGCTTTCTTT. This encodes CASSHQCARQGFTEAFF.

The gene calls are TRBV9 and TRBJ2-7, with 9 bases fitting TRBD1. The CDR3 extends over 16 amino acids. In germline, CDR1 is SGDLS, CDR2 YYNGEE. The ends lost 1 base at V and 2 bases at J; junction bases unmatched: 7. CDR3 region: CASSVTGTGLTYEQYF. CDR3 DNA: TGTGCCAGCAGCGTAACCGGGACAGGGCTCACCTACGAGCAGTACTTC.